The 18 T cell receptor beta chains below come from one sample, sequenced in a study of cytomegalovirus exposure and HLA in healthy donors. Repertoires were generated with immunoSEQ multiplex PCR, while TCRdb's copy carries only in-frame clones and drops some. Of about 88,000 clones in the sample, approximately 88% were seen once. Material for sequencing was PBMCs. These receptor sequences come from a woman between 18 and 29 years old in good health and CMV-seropositive.

In this sample, this clone turned up a few times. V usage is TRBV11-1 and J usage is TRBJ2-7; no definite D call. Germline V gives CDR1 SGHAT, CDR2 FQDESV (reference sequence). This CDR3 contains 14 residues. V was cut by 4 bases and J by 5 bases, with 15 bases left in between. The CDR3 here is CASSSRLELNEQYF. CDR3 coding DNA: TGTGCCAGCAGCTCCAGGTTAGAGTTGAACGAGCAGTACTTC.

The chain has TRBV5-1 and TRBJ2-7; 10 bases are a match to TRBD1. CDR3 length equals 15 residues. The J segment lost 2 bases and the V segment lost 3 bases, leaving 5 bases of the junction unmatched. Per the germline V gene, CDR1 is SGHRS and CDR2 is YFSETQ. Written as DNA, the CDR3 is TGCGCCAGCAGCTCAGGACAGGGGGGCCCCTACGAGCAGTACTTC. This encodes CASSSGQGGPYEQYF. Full variable domain (remainder filled in from reference TRBV5-1 and TRBJ2-7): KAGVTQTPRYLIKTRGQQVTLSCSPISGHRSVSWYQQTPGQGLQFLFEYFSETQRNKGNFPGRFSGRQFSNSRSEMNVSTLELGDSALYLCASSSGQGGPYEQYFGPGTRLTVT.

This clone was seen just once. The rearrangement uses TRBV6-5 and TRBJ1-2; D not certain. The CDR3 loop spans 14 amino acids. V was trimmed by 3 bases and J by 3 bases, leaving 11 bases between them. Germline-derived CDR1 and CDR2 are MNHEY and SVGAGI. CDR3 nucleotide sequence: TGTGCCAGCAGTTATGAAGCGGATTACTATGGCTACACCTTC. Protein: CASSYEADYYGYTF.

The V and J genes are TRBV9 and TRBJ2-3, with a tentative D call TRBD2 (5 bases). Germline CDR1 reads SGDLS; CDR2 reads YYNGEE. V lost 0 bases, J lost 6 bases, and 14 bases lay in between. The CDR3 has 15 amino acids. CDR3 protein: CASSVGGRSADTQYF. As DNA, the CDR3 is TGTGCCAGCAGCGTAGGAGGGAGATCAGCGGATACGCAGTATTTT.

The genes are TRBV7-3 and TRBJ1-2, with 12 bases fitting TRBD1. V lost 0 bases to trimming and J lost 5 bases; unmatched junction nucleotides: 10. The CDR3 totals 18 residues. Germline V gene sequence: CDR1 SGHTA, CDR2 FQGTGA. CDR3: CASSLTGGTGGALYGYTF. In DNA, the CDR3 is TGTGCCAGCAGCTTAACGGGGGGGACAGGGGGCGCCTTGTATGGCTACACCTTC.

The chain employs TRBV28 and TRBJ1-2; D ambiguous. CDR1 is MDHEN, CDR2 SYDVKM, per germline. CDR3 length: 15 residues. V lost 3 bases and J 0 bases, leaving 11 bases between the germline ends. CDR3 bases: TGTGCCAGCAGTTTTAGTGGGAGGACTAACTATGGCTACACCTTC. Protein sequence: CASSFSGRTNYGYTF.

In this sample, this clone turned up a few times. The V gene is TRBV25-1, the J gene TRBJ1-3; D ambiguous. Trimming removed 3 bases at V and 0 bases at J, with 6 bases between. Germline-derived CDR1 and CDR2 are MGHDK and SYGVNS. The CDR3 has 14 amino acids. The CDR3: CASSDESSGNTIYF. The DNA for the CDR3 is TGTGCCAGCAGTGACGAGAGCTCTGGAAACACCATATATTTT.

V and J are TRBV5-4 and TRBJ2-1, with 12 positions matching TRBD2. The CDR3 has 16 residues. Trimming at V came to 0 bases and at J to 9 bases, leaving 7 bases not matched to a gene. Germline assignment: CDR1 SGHNT and CDR2 YYREEE (reference sequence). CDR3 in DNA: TGTGCCAGCAGCTTGGCCCTAGCGGGGGGGCCCGGTGAGCAGTTCTTC. Amino acids: CASSLALAGGPGEQFF.

V gene TRBV9 combines with J gene TRBJ1-6; D may be TRBD1 (5 bases). Deletions cut 0 bases from V and 5 bases from J, with 15 bases between. The germline V gene has CDR1 SGDLS and CDR2 YYNGEE. CDR3 length: 17 residues. The CDR3 region has the DNA TGTGCCAGCAGCGTAGAGAAGGGGCTCGCAAATAATTCACCCCTCCACTTT. It translates to CASSVEKGLANNSPLHF. Looking up the rest from reference TRBV9 and TRBJ1-6 gives the full variable domain: DSGVTQTPKHLITATGQRVTLRCSPRSGDLSVYWYQQSLDQGLQFLIQYYNGEERAKGNILERFSAQQFPDLHSELNLSSLELGDSALYFCASSVEKGLANNSPLHFGNGTRLTVT.

The chain is built from TRBV2 and TRBJ2-5; D is possibly TRBD2 (6 bases). The CDR3 sequence is 12 residues long. Deletions cut 5 bases from V and 4 bases from J, with 8 bases between. In germline, CDR1 is SNHLY, CDR2 FYNNEI. The CDR3 region is CASSRDSETQYF. Here the CDR3 DNA reads TGTGCCAGCAGTCGGGACTCAGAGACCCAGTACTTC.

The chain couples TRBV7-9 to TRBJ2-2, with 10 bases lining up with TRBD1. This CDR3 is 16 amino acids long. Trimming removed 4 bases from V and 0 bases from J; junction bases left unmatched: 2. CDR1 and CDR2 (germline): SEHNR, FQNEAQ (reference sequence). CDR3 residues: CASSSGQGANTGELFF. Written as DNA, the CDR3 is TGTGCCAGCAGCTCTGGACAGGGGGCGAACACCGGGGAGCTGTTTTTT. The full variable domain, in which reference TRBV7-9 and TRBJ2-2 provide the parts outside the CDR3, is DTGVSQNPRHKITKRGQNVTFRCDPISEHNRLYWYRQTLGQGPEFLTYFQNEAQLEKSRLLSDRFSAERPKGSFSTLEIQRTEQGDSAMYLCASSSGQGANTGELFFGEGSRLTVL.

The chain recombines TRBV2 with TRBJ2-7; weak D call: TRBD2 (5 bases). Deletions cut 7 bases from V and 3 bases from J, with 10 bases between. Per the germline V gene, CDR1 is SNHLY and CDR2 is FYNNEI. CDR3 size: 12 residues. In nucleotides, the CDR3 is TGTGCCAGCAAGAGCGGTCTCTACGAGCAGTACTTC. Residues: CASKSGLYEQYF.

The chain carries TRBV19 and TRBJ2-7; D not certain. The CDR3 sequence is 12 residues long. Germline V gene data show CDR1 as LNHDA and CDR2 as SQIVND (reference sequence). Trimming removed 5 bases at V and 6 bases at J, with 11 bases between. The CDR3 bases are TGTGCCAGTAGTCCCGGGTTTGCCGAGCAGTACTTC. Translated: CASSPGFAEQYF.

The V call is TRBV6-1, the J call TRBJ1-5, with D possibly TRBD1 on 5 matching bases. V lost 4 bases and J 4 bases, leaving 11 bases between the germline ends. The germline V gene has CDR1 MNHNS and CDR2 SASEGT. This CDR3 contains 14 residues. The CDR3 sequence: CASSGAGGNQPQHF. In DNA, the CDR3 is TGTGCCAGCAGTGGGGCGGGGGGTAATCAGCCCCAGCATTTT.

V is TRBV2 and J is TRBJ2-5, with D uncertain. The germline V gene has CDR1 SNHLY and CDR2 FYNNEI. Trimming took 3 bases from V and 5 from J, leaving 10 bases between them. CDR3 size: 13 residues. For the CDR3, the DNA is TGTGCCAGCAGTGAGGGCACCCGGGAGACCCAGTACTTC. Translated, it gives CASSEGTRETQYF.

The gene calls are TRBV7-2 and TRBJ2-2, with D perhaps matching TRBD2 (6 bases). Trimming cost V 3 bases and J 8 bases, with 13 bases left between them. Germline V gene sequence: CDR1 SGHTA, CDR2 FQGNSA. The CDR3 is 14 residues long. CDR3 amino acids: CASSFSVREGELFF. The CDR3, as DNA: TGTGCCAGCAGCTTCTCGGTGCGGGAAGGGGAGCTGTTTTTT.

The gene calls are TRBV5-6 and TRBJ2-7, with 14 bases aligning to TRBD2. The germline V gene has CDR1 SGHDT and CDR2 YYEEEE. CDR3 length: 17 residues. The V segment lost 7 bases and the J segment 0 bases; nucleotides outside the gene matches: 9. The CDR3 region is CASRTSGGQTSSYEQYF. The CDR3, as DNA: TGTGCCAGCCGGACTAGCGGGGGGCAAACTTCCTCCTACGAGCAGTACTTC.

The V gene is TRBV28, the J gene TRBJ1-1; D unresolved. Trimming stripped 4 bases from V and 0 bases from J, with 12 bases between. The V gene's germline CDR1 is MDHEN and CDR2 SYDVKM. CDR3 size: 15 residues. The CDR3 here is CASSSNPTVNTEAFF. CDR3 sequence (DNA): TGTGCCAGCAGTTCAAACCCTACAGTGAACACTGAAGCTTTCTTT.